This TCR beta chain is drawn from a study of metastatic and nonmetastatic thyroid tumors. The wider study: Repertoire comparisons spanned blood and tumor or nodule tissue from malignant and benign thyroid patients.

Study findings and constraints: The study reportedly found significantly higher TCR beta diversity in malignant thyroid tumors than benign nodules, in blood and tumor.

This clone was counted ten times or more. Its antigen is not identified. TCRdb reanalyzed the PCR reads with MiXCR. The table lists tens of thousands of clones, 15% to 20% of them singletons. No patient had received any treatment before thyroid surgery. The TCR sequence derives from a female donor with papillary thyroid cancer or a benign thyroid nodule (not recorded which). Some clones in this sample may be carry-over from other donors' samples. The sample taken for sequencing was tumor tissue.

DNA of the CDR3: TGTGCCAGCTCCTTGTCCGGGGCTAACTATGGCTACACCTTC. This sequence encodes CASSLSGANYGYTF. The chain uses TRBV28 and TRBJ1-2; D not resolved. V gave up 8 bases and J gave up 0 bases, with 13 bases separating them. The CDR3 loop spans 14 amino acids. The germline V gene encodes CDR1 MDHEN and CDR2 SYDVKM.